These 24 T cell receptor beta chains came from one sample sequenced in a study of somatic mutations in cytotoxic T cells in rheumatoid arthritis. Measured with immunoSEQ multiplex PCR; TCRdb has only the in-frame clones, and not every one. This sample carries under 20,000 clones, about 86% of them seen once, and the ten largest clones take around 16%. The sequencing sample was made of CD8+ T cells sorted from blood. The receptor set was obtained from a man aged 35 to 55 in good health.

The chain has TRBV4-3 and TRBJ2-1; weak D call: TRBD1 (5 bases). The CDR3 has 15 amino acids. V lost 1 base, J lost 8 bases, and 15 bases lay in between. Germline V gene lookup returns CDR1 LGHNA and CDR2 YSLEER. The CDR3 coding sequence is TGCGCCAGCAGCCAAGTTAGGGGTGGAAAGGATGAGCAGTTCTTC. Translated, it gives CASSQVRGGKDEQFF.

The genes are TRBV2 and TRBJ1-4, with 7 bases fitting TRBD1. Trimming removed 5 bases from V and 6 bases from J; junction bases left unmatched: 12. This CDR3 spans 16 amino acids. The germline V gene has CDR1 SNHLY and CDR2 FYNNEI. The CDR3 nucleotides read TGTGCCAGCAGTCCTAGCATGACAGGGAAGGATGAAAAACTGTTTTTT. This encodes CASSPSMTGKDEKLFF.

The chain uses TRBV15 and TRBJ1-4; the D gene is possibly TRBD1 (5 bases). V lost 0 bases to trimming and J lost 8 bases, with 10 bases between them. The CDR3 totals 14 residues. Looked up from germline, CDR1 is LNHNV and CDR2 is YYDKDF (reference sequence). CDR3 region: CATSRDRAVEKLFF. The CDR3, as DNA: TGTGCCACCAGCAGAGACAGGGCCGTCGAAAAACTGTTTTTT. The variable domain in full, with the rest retrieved from reference TRBV15 and TRBJ1-4, is DAMVIQNPRYQVTQFGKPVTLSCSQTLNHNVMYWYQQKSSQAPKLLFHYYDKDFNNEADTPDNFQSRRPNTSFCFLDIRSPGLGDTAMYLCATSRDRAVEKLFFGSGTQLSVL.

This clone came up a few times. J is TRBJ1-1 and V is TRBV29-1; D not resolved. CDR3 length: 10 amino acids. Per the germline V gene, CDR1 is SQVTM and CDR2 is ANQGSEA. V dropped 5 bases and J dropped 2 bases, with 3 bases sitting between them. CDR3 nucleotide sequence: TGCAGCGTTCGAAACACTGAAGCTTTCTTT. Its translation: CSVRNTEAFF. The variable domain in full, with the rest retrieved from reference TRBV29-1 and TRBJ1-1, is SAVISQKPSRDICQRGTSLTIQCQVDSQVTMMFWYRQQPGQSLTLIATANQGSEATYESGFVIDKFPISRPNLTFSTLTVSNMSPEDSSIYLCSVRNTEAFFGQGTRLTVV.

Only one count was recorded for this clone. J is TRBJ2-7 and V is TRBV9; TRBD2 matches at 12 bases. V was clipped by 4 bases and J by 0 bases; unmatched bases: 2. Germline CDR1 is SGDLS and CDR2 is YYNGEE. This CDR3 is 15 amino acids long. The CDR3 sequence is CASSLAGGTSYEQYF. The CDR3 DNA reads as TGTGCCAGCAGCCTAGCGGGAGGGACCTCCTACGAGCAGTACTTC. Combining the CDR3 with reference TRBV9 and TRBJ2-7 gives the whole variable domain DSGVTQTPKHLITATGQRVTLRCSPRSGDLSVYWYQQSLDQGLQFLIQYYNGEERAKGNILERFSAQQFPDLHSELNLSSLELGDSALYFCASSLAGGTSYEQYFGPGTRLTVT.

The chain is built from TRBV28 and TRBJ2-7; D is perhaps TRBD1 or TRBD2 (7 bases each). The CDR3 consists of 22 residues. Per germline, CDR1 MDHEN and CDR2 SYDVKM. With 6 bases removed from V and 3 bases from J, the gap between germline ends came to 39 bases. The CDR3 here is CASRTFNEGALSGGGPGYEQYF. CDR3 DNA sequence: TGTGCCAGCAGGACTTTCAACGAGGGCGCGTTATCAGGGGGAGGGCCAGGCTACGAGCAGTACTTC.

The chain joins TRBV6-1 to TRBJ2-7; D gene ambiguous. Trimming took 3 bases from V and 2 from J, leaving 8 bases between them. The CDR3 has 13 amino acids. In germline, CDR1 is MNHNS, CDR2 SASEGT. The CDR3 DNA is TGTGCCAGCAGTGACGCTGGAACCTACGAGCAGTACTTC. It translates to CASSDAGTYEQYF.

J is TRBJ2-3 and V is TRBV10-1; 8 bases fit TRBD2. V lost 4 bases to trimming and J lost 5 bases; unmatched junction nucleotides: 8. CDR1 and CDR2 from the germline V gene are WNHNN and SYGVQD (reference sequence). This CDR3 is built from 15 residues. The CDR3 region is CASSGGQREIDTQYF. In DNA form, the CDR3 reads TGCGCCAGCAGTGGAGGACAGCGGGAGATAGATACGCAGTATTTT.

This chain links TRBV11-2 with TRBJ2-7; 9 bases map to TRBD1. The germline CDR1 and CDR2 sequences are SGHAT and FQNNGV. CDR3 length equals 15 residues. Trimming cost V 5 bases and J 6 bases; bases outside gene matches: 11. CDR3: CASSPEWDRVSEQYF. DNA for the CDR3: TGTGCCAGCAGCCCCGAATGGGACAGGGTTTCCGAGCAGTACTTC.

The gene calls are TRBV5-5 and TRBJ1-3; D uncertain. The CDR3 is made up of 18 amino acids. V was cut by 3 bases and J by 2 bases, with 21 bases left in between. Per the germline V gene, CDR1 is SGHKS and CDR2 is YYEKEE (reference sequence). CDR3 nucleotide sequence: TGTGCCAGCAGCTACGAACTCTTCCGCACGCCCGCTGGAAACACCATATATTTT. Translation: CASSYELFRTPAGNTIYF.

The chain recombines TRBV6-4 with TRBJ2-3, with D tentatively TRBD1 or TRBD2 (5 bases each). Deletions cut 3 bases from V and 2 bases from J, with 12 bases between. Per germline, CDR1 MRHNA and CDR2 SNTAGT. CDR3 length: 15 residues. CDR3 amino acids: CASSDKRGDTDTQYF. In nucleotides, the CDR3 is TGTGCCAGCAGTGATAAGCGAGGGGACACAGATACGCAGTATTTT.

The genes are TRBV7-9 and TRBJ2-5; 10 bases line up with TRBD1. Trimming took 7 bases from V and 2 from J; bases not matched to a gene: 4. Germline V lookup: CDR1 SEHNR, CDR2 FQNEAQ (reference sequence). The CDR3 totals 14 residues. The CDR3 spells CASTSDRGQETQYF. The CDR3 nucleotides read TGTGCCAGCACCTCGGACAGGGGGCAAGAGACCCAGTACTTC.

The J gene is TRBJ2-3, the V gene TRBV9; TRBD2 matches 10 bases. The germline V gene has CDR1 SGDLS and CDR2 YYNGEE. V was pared by 0 bases and J by 6 bases, with 13 bases of the junction left unmatched. CDR3 length: 18 residues. CDR3 DNA sequence: TGTGCCAGCAGCGTAGTGGGTAGCGGGAGGTCGGTGAAGGATACGCAGTATTTT. This codes for CASSVVGSGRSVKDTQYF.

The V call is TRBV27, the J call TRBJ2-5; D gene ambiguous. V gave up 3 bases and J gave up 2 bases, with 10 bases separating them. Germline values: CDR1 MNHEY, CDR2 SMNVEV (reference sequence). The CDR3 runs to 14 residues. The CDR3 sequence is CASSFLPPQETQYF. CDR3 sequence (DNA): TGTGCCAGCAGTTTCCTCCCCCCACAAGAGACCCAGTACTTC.

This clone was recorded once. The chain has TRBV4-3 and TRBJ1-4; possibly TRBD1 for D (5 bases). Trimming pared 3 bases from V and 7 bases from J, leaving 24 bases between. CDR3 length: 18 amino acids. Germline-derived CDR1 and CDR2 are LGHNA and YSLEER. CDR3 DNA sequence: TGCGCCAGCAGCCAGGGGGTGGGAGAAGGGAGATGGGGTGAAAAACTGTTTTTT. Its translation: CASSQGVGEGRWGEKLFF.

This chain joins TRBV4-2 and TRBJ2-2; D is possibly TRBD2 (7 bases). The V and J ends lost 3 bases and 6 bases respectively, with 11 bases between them. The CDR3 has 14 residues. Germline CDR1 and CDR2: LGHNA and YNFKEQ. In DNA form, the CDR3 reads TGTGCCAGCAGCCATGTCGGGGGGCCCGGGGAGCTGTTTTTT. This translates into CASSHVGGPGELFF.

The V call is TRBV30, the J call TRBJ2-5; 8 positions match TRBD2. The junction had 12 bases not matched to a gene; V was cut back by 8 bases and J by 1 base. Germline V CDR1 and CDR2: GTSNPN, SVGIG (reference sequence). The CDR3 extends over 15 amino acids. As DNA, the CDR3 is TGTGCCGGATCACTTAGCGGGGCACCCCAAGAGACCCAGTACTTC. Translated: CAGSLSGAPQETQYF. Using reference TRBV30 and TRBJ2-5 for the parts outside the CDR3, the full variable domain is SQTIHQWPATLVQPVGSPLSLECTVEGTSNPNLYWYRQAAGRGLQLLFYSVGIGQISSEVPQNLSASRPQDRQFILSSKKLLLSDSGFYLCAGSLSGAPQETQYFGPGTRLLVL.

The chain couples TRBV6-4 to TRBJ2-1; 7 positions match TRBD2. CDR1 MRHNA and CDR2 SNTAGT come from the germline V gene. Trimming removed 2 bases from V and 9 bases from J; junction bases left unmatched: 7. This CDR3 spans 14 amino acids. The chain's CDR3 is CASSDGGETGEQFF. CDR3 DNA: TGTGCCAGCAGTGACGGGGGGGAGACGGGTGAGCAGTTCTTC.

This sequence joins TRBV19 and TRBJ2-7; the D is unclear. V lost 4 bases to trimming and J lost 4 bases, with 14 bases between them. This CDR3 contains 14 residues. Germline assignment: CDR1 LNHDA and CDR2 SQIVND (reference sequence). This chain's CDR3 is CASSKPADSYEQYF. The CDR3 DNA is TGTGCCAGTAGTAAGCCGGCAGATTCGTACGAGCAGTACTTC.

The rearrangement joins TRBV27 to TRBJ2-5; 11 bases map to TRBD2. The germline CDR1 and CDR2 sequences are MNHEY and SMNVEV (reference sequence). With V trimmed by 6 bases and J by 4 bases, 7 bases remained unmatched. This CDR3 is built from 15 residues. The CDR3 DNA reads as TGTGCCAGCAGCATCCTAGCGGGAGGACGAGAGACCCAGTACTTC. Protein sequence: CASSILAGGRETQYF.

This clone was found a few times. The CDR3 DNA sequence: TGTGCCAGCAGTGAATCCCCGGGGCCTCCGAACACTGAAGCTTTCTTT. Amino acids: CASSESPGPPNTEAFF. The chain combines TRBV2 with TRBJ1-1; D perhaps matches TRBD1 (5 bases). The germline CDR1 and CDR2 sequences are SNHLY and FYNNEI. This CDR3 comprises 16 residues. The V end was cut by 2 bases, the J end by 1 base, with 14 bases between.

This clone was detected only once. V usage is TRBV13 and J usage is TRBJ2-2, with 7 positions matching TRBD2. Germline CDR1 reads PRHDT; CDR2 reads FYEKMQ (reference sequence). V shed 5 bases and J 7 bases; nucleotides not matched to a gene: 7. The CDR3 totals 14 residues. This CDR3 reads CASSQQRDLGELFF. CDR3 in DNA: TGTGCCAGCAGCCAACAGCGGGATCTCGGGGAGCTGTTTTTT.

This clone was detected a few times. The chain carries TRBV28 and TRBJ2-7; no reliable D call. This CDR3 is 12 amino acids long. The V gene's germline CDR1 is MDHEN and CDR2 SYDVKM. V dropped 3 bases and J dropped 2 bases, with 5 bases sitting between them. CDR3 in DNA: TGTGCCAGCAGTTTCCACCCCTACGAGCAGTACTTC. Amino acid sequence: CASSFHPYEQYF.

The rearrangement links TRBV28 to TRBJ2-4, with 8 bases identical to TRBD1. The CDR3 is made up of 15 amino acids. V shed 5 bases, J shed 7 bases, and the junction held 10 bases outside the gene matches. CDR1 and CDR2 (germline): MDHEN, SYDVKM. The CDR3 region has the DNA TGTGCCAGCAGTCCACCGGACAGGGCGGGCAACATTCAGTACTTC. Amino acid sequence: CASSPPDRAGNIQYF. The whole variable domain, filled in from reference TRBV28 and TRBJ2-4, reads DVKVTQSSRYLVKRTGEKVFLECVQDMDHENMFWYRQDPGLGLRLIYFSYDVKMKEKGDIPEGYSVSREKKERFSLILESASTNQTSMYLCASSPPDRAGNIQYFGAGTRLSVL.